This entry concerns a single T cell receptor (beta chain). Its recognized antigen is unknown. One base away there is no much larger clone; base qualities are not given. Counted from cysteine to phenylalanine, this CDR3 has 15 amino acids. Only the CDR3 part of the read is kept: 45 bases, read in frame from the first base. V ends up 3 bases short and J 7 bases short, with an unmatched junction base count of 10. CDR1 and CDR2 (LNHDA, SQIVND) derive from the germline V gene (reference sequence). Libraries were made using the immunoSEQ multiplex PCR assay. The multiplex PCR relied on a mix of 60 forward primers for TCR Vbeta segments and 13 reverse primers for TCR Jbeta segments. The CDR3 region of rearranged TCR beta genes was amplified from genomic DNA with a multiplex PCR assay. Amplified TCR beta libraries were sequenced as 87-base-pair reads on the Illumina HiSeq System. From the authors' description of their analysis: A later analysis tallied approximately 87 million unique TCR beta chains across the 666 repertoires, and about 10 million of those chains were shared by two or more donors. Raw reads were error-corrected and collapsed into unique sequences with a nearest-neighbor algorithm that merged closely related sequences to remove PCR and sequencing errors. Alignment of CDR3 sequences to IMGT reference sequences was used to assign V, D and J gene segments. For a sequence to be retained, a match of at least six nucleotides to both a V gene segment and a J gene segment was required. Rearrangements were called productive when the CDR3 lacked stop codons and stayed in frame with V and J; all others were non-productive. CDR3 was defined by IMGT convention, running from the second conserved V-encoded cysteine to the conserved J-encoded phenylalanine. Sequences without an unambiguous match to a single V gene segment were excluded from the earlier analysis of 500 to 700 of the donors. An earlier analysis of roughly 590 of the donors called V segments functional above 56.7% productive rearrangements and segregating when the between-donor standard deviation exceeded 5%. To diagnose cytomegalovirus status from the catalog of TCR beta chain sequences, a statistical classification framework was built. In a later analysis, TCR nucleotide sequences were compared against IMGT/GENE-DB human TR gene sequences so that V and J genes could be assigned. A later analysis assigned CDR3 sequences and most-parsimonious VDJ recombination scenarios with the TCRdist pipeline. In a later analysis, every TCR beta chain was defined by the combination of its CDR3 amino acid sequence and its V-gene family, and reads without a unique V-gene family were dropped. A later analysis removed 500 to 650 highly shared, low-generation-probability nucleotide sequences to deal with suspected cross-contamination and a sequencing artifact. In a later analysis, a clonal expansion index was calculated for each public chain from normalized within-repertoire ranks of inferred template counts. A later analysis computed generation probabilities with a VDJ recombination model fitted to out-of-frame rearrangements, and checked the results against IGoR. A later analysis scored TCR-TCR, TCR-HLA and TCR-CMV co-occurrence with hypergeometric tests, applying a repertoire-size bias correction to TCR pairs. In a later analysis, false discovery rates were estimated by permuting HLA or CMV assignments 20 times. A later analysis grouped co-occurring TCRs with DBSCAN, adding TCRdist sequence similarity when clustering within HLA-allele-positive subsets. Repertoires with fewer than 30,000 or more than 120,000 public chains were left out of co-occurrence clustering, as were about five repertoires with anomalous nucleotide sharing. Sourced from immuneACCESS, this table was stored by TCRdb with only in-frame sequences that have V and J called. A share of the clones is absent; for the studies checked, an unresolved V gene accounts for under half, and the remainder has no known explanation. That table gives V, J and clone size, and the DNA gave D and trimming. The sample contains approximately 170,000 clones, 70% to 90% of them found a single time. The ten biggest clones cover 2.5% to 3% of the sample.

The cohort consisted of hundreds of healthy bone marrow donors. Cohort members were all nominally healthy when sampled, although unrecorded immune exposures were likely present. The donor tested CMV seropositive, placing the donor among the 250 to 350 seropositive members of the cohort. A peripheral blood sample was collected from each donor, and TCR beta sequencing was performed on peripheral blood mononuclear cells. Genomic DNA extraction from the blood cell samples was performed with the Qiagen DNeasy Blood Extraction Kit. The entry originates in a study of cytomegalovirus exposure and HLA in healthy donors (TCRdb year 2017). Notes on the research overall: According to an earlier analysis of a few hundred of the donors, about 179 million T cells yielded 117 million unique TCR beta sequences and approximately 300 Gb of sequence data. An early release that covered more than 550 HLA-typed donors contained approximately 300 gigabases of sequencing data and tens of millions of unique TCR sequences. Among the approximately 400 genotyped donors, approximately 76% belonged to the genetic ancestry cluster associated with self-reported Caucasian donors. The study aimed to test whether cataloging public T cell receptors could reveal signatures of past pathogen exposure. The study used immunosequencing to profile the T cell repertoires of under 700 subjects and linked those repertoires to cytomegalovirus serostatus. Besides the first cohort of under 700 subjects, a separate validation cohort made up of 120 or so different subjects was used. To predict cytomegalovirus infection status, the study brought together high-throughput TCR immunosequencing, statistical association of individual TCRs with disease status, and machine learning. In a later analysis, previously published TCR beta repertoires from more than 500 donors were re-analyzed and high-resolution HLA genotyping was added so that TCR occurrence patterns could be studied. In the later analysis, no new phenotypic data were used to find candidate immune exposures; instead, reliance was placed on TCR beta sequences and their occurrence across donors. In an earlier analysis of 500 to 650 of the donors, high-throughput TCR beta sequencing was used to judge whether each TCR beta V gene segment behaved as functional or pseudogenic. Alongside the repertoire data, information on donor age, sex, ethnicity and CMV serostatus was compiled. Genome-wide SNP genotypes for about three fifths of the roughly 670 donors were used in a later genetic analysis, which treated that subset as a discovery cohort. All discovery cohort repertoires had been generated using a single sequencing platform. HLA typing covered class I and class II loci at four-digit resolution. The number of typed donors differed by locus: about 620-630 for A, B, C, DRB1 and DQB1; 500 to 550 for DQA1; around 580 for DPA1; and approximately 450 for DPB1. Because of strong linkage in the cohort, 4 to 6 DR-DQ haplotypes were treated as single units for association and clustering. On average, around 200,000 unique TCR beta nucleotide sequences were sequenced per donor among a few hundred genotyped donors of the cohort, with about 19% of those sequences being non-productive.

The study at large found these results: A later genetic analysis associated a missense DCLRE1C variant with V-gene and J-gene trimming of TCR beta chains, and an independent cohort replicated the association. Cytomegalovirus status was reported to be diagnosed by the classifier with high specificity and sensitivity in both the original and validation cohorts. Because counts were too low, roughly 18 rarely observed V segments, including chromosome 9 orphons, were left out of the earlier analysis of several hundred of the donors. A total of around 150 TCR beta chains were listed by the study as associated with cytomegalovirus. Several of the top co-occurrence clusters appeared to be linked to parvovirus B19, influenza, CMV and Epstein-Barr virus, according to a later analysis. Compared with equally common non-associated chains, HLA-associated TCR beta chains in a later analysis were more clonally expanded and had lower generation probabilities. A cluster of highly shared sequence variants was judged likely to be a technical artifact of the sequencing pipeline. The authors suggested that the approach could potentially be extended to other disease states and immunological phenotypes. Some IMGT-functional V segments, including TRBV6-2 and TRBV6-3, could not be distinguished by the 87-base-pair reads and were therefore excluded. Linkage disequilibrium might explain the correlated functional status among segregating V segments, but an unknown experimental factor could not be ruled out. This cohort had only TCR beta chains sequenced, and the lack of alpha or paired-chain data limited which features could be detected. A further reported finding was that TCR beta sequences accurately predicted the HLA-A and HLA-B alleles for most subjects in the first cohort. CMV serostatus was the only immune exposure information available for the cohort. Roughly uniform sequencing depth across donors was assumed in presence/absence analyses, although this assumption may not hold. According to a later genetic analysis, donors in an Asian-associated ancestry cluster had fewer N-insertions in productive TCRs than the approximately 650-donor mean. At a false discovery rate of 0.05, a later analysis linked some 17,000 TCR beta sequences to specific HLA alleles. Across donors, most TCR sequences were observed very rarely, whereas some public TCRs were present in many individuals. A later analysis found that most CMV-associated TCR beta chains appeared HLA-restricted, with HLA associations seemingly driven largely by CMV exposure. In a later analysis, the rate of TCR association differed among HLA loci, with DRB1 alleles having the most associated TCRs and HLA-C alleles having the fewest. When HLA alleles, especially DR and DQ, strongly co-occurred, TCR associations were difficult to assign to individual alleles. In vitro tests confirmed that three of the cytomegalovirus-associated TCR beta chains recognize cytomegalovirus antigens. Because HLA typing was missing for some donors at each locus, association tests included only the typed subset. An earlier analysis of approximately 600 of the donors showed that most TCR beta V segments appeared in productive rearrangements either about 87% or about 30% of the time, which broadly matched IMGT annotations.

This TCR derives from a man aged 30 to 45 in good health and CMV-seropositive. This chain joins TRBV19 to TRBJ2-7; a stretch of 9 junction bases matches TRBD1. Specimen: PBMCs. The bases read TGTGCCAGTAGTATTGGTCTACAGGGGGCGGAAGAGCAGTACTTC. It translates as CASSIGLQGAEEQYF.